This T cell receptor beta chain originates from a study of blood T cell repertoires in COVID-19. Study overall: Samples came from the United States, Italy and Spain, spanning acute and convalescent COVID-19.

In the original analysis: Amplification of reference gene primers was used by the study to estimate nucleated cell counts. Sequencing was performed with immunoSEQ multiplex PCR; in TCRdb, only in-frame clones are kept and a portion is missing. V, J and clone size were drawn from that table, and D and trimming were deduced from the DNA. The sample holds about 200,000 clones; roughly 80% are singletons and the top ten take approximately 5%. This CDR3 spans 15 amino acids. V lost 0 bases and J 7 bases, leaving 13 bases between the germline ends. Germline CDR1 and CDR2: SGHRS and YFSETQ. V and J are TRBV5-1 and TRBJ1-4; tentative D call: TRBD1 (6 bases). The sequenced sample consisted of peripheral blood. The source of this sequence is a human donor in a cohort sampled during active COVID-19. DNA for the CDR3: TGCGCCAGCAGCTTGGCCACAGGGTTGACTGAAAAACTGTTTTTT. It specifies CASSLATGLTEKLFF.